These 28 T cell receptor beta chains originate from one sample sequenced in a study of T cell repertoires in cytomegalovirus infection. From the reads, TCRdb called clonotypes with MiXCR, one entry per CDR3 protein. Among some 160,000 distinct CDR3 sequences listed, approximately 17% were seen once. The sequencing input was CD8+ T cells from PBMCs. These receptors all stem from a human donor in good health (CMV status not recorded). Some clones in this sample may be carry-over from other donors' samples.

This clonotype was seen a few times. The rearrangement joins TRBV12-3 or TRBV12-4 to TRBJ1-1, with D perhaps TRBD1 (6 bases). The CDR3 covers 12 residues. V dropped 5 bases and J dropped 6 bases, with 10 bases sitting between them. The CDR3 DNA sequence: TGTGCCAGCAGTAACAGGGTTGCTGAAGCTTTCTTT. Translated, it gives CASSNRVAEAFF.

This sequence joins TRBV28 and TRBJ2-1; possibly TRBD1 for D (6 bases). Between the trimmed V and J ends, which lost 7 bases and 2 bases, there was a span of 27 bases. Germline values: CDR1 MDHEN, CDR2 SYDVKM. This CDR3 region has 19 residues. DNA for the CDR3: TGTGCCAGCAAACGGGACCTTACGGGACACTCTTCCCCCTACAATGAGCAGTTCTTC. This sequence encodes CASKRDLTGHSSPYNEQFF.

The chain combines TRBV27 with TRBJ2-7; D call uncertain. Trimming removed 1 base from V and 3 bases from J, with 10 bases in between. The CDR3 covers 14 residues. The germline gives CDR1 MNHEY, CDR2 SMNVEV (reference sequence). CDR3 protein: CASSLYPVRYEQYF. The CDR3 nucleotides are TGTGCCAGCAGTTTATATCCAGTTCGCTACGAGCAGTACTTC.

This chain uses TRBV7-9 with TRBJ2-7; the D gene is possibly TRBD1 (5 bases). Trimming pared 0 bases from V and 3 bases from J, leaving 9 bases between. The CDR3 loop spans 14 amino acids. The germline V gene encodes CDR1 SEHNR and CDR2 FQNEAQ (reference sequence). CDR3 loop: CASSLAGPGYEQYF. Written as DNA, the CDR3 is TGTGCCAGCAGCTTAGCGGGGCCGGGCTACGAGCAGTACTTC.

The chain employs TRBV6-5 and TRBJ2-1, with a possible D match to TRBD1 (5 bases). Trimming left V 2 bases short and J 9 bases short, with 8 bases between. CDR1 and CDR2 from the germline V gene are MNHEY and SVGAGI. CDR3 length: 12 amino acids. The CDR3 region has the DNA TGTGCCAGCAGTTACGGGGCCGGTGAGCAGTTCTTC. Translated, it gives CASSYGAGEQFF.

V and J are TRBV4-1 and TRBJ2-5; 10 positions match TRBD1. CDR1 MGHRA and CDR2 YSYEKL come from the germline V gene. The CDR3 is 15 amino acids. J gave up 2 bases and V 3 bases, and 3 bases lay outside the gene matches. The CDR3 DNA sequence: TGCGCCAGCAGCCAGTGGGACAGGGGTCAAGAGACCCAGTACTTC. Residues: CASSQWDRGQETQYF.

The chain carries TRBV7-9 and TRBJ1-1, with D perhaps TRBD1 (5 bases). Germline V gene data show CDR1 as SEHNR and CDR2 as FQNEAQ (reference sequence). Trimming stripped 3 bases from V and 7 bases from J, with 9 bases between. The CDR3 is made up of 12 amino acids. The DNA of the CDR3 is TGTGCCAGCAGCTTCATCGACAGTGAAGCTTTCTTT. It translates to CASSFIDSEAFF.

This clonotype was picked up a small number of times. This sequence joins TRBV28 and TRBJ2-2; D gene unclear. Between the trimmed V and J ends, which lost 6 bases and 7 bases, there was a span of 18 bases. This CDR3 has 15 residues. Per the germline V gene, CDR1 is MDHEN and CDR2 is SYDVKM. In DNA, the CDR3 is TGTGCCAGCAGCCAGACCTCTTTGAGAGGCGGGGAGCTGTTTTTT. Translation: CASSQTSLRGGELFF.

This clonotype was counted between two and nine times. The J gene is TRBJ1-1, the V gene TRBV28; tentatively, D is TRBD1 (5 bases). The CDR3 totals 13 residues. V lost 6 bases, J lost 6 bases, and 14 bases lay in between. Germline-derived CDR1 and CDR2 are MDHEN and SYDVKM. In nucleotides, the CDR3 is TGTGCCAGCAGGCTCGGGGGATACGCTGAAGCTTTCTTT. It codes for CASRLGGYAEAFF.

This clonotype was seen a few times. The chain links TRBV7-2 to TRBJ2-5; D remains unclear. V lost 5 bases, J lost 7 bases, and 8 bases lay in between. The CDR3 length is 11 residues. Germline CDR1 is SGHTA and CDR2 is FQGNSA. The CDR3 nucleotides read TGTGCCAGCAGCCCAGACGTGACCCAGTACTTC. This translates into CASSPDVTQYF.

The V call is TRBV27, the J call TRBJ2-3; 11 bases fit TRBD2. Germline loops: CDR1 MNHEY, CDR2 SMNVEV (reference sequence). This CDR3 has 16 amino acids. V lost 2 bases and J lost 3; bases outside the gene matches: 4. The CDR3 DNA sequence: TGTGCCAGCAGTTTAACTAGCGGGAGATGGACAGATACGCAGTATTTT. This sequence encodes CASSLTSGRWTDTQYF.

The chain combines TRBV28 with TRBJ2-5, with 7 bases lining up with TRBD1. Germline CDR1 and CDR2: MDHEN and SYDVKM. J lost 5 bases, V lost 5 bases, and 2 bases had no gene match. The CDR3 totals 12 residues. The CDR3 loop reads CASSTTGETQYF. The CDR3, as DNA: TGTGCCAGCAGTACGACAGGGGAGACCCAGTACTTC.

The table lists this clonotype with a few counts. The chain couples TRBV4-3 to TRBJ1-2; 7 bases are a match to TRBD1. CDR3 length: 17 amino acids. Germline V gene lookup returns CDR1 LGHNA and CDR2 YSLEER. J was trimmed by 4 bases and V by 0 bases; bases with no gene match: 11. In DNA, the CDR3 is TGCGCCAGCAGCCAAGATAGTGTATTTGGGACAGCCTATGGCTACACCTTC. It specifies CASSQDSVFGTAYGYTF.

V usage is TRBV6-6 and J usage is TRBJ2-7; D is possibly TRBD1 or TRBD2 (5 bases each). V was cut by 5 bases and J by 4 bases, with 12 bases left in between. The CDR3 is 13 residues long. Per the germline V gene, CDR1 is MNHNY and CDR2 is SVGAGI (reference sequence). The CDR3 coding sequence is TGTGCCAGCAGTCTTGGGGGAAGGTACGAGCAGTACTTC. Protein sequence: CASSLGGRYEQYF.

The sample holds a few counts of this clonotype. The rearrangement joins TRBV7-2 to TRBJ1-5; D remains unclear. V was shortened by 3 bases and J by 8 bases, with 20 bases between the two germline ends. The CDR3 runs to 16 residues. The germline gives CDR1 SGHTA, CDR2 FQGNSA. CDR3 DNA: TGTGCCAGCAGCTTGAACGACGGACCGGAGATTAAGCCCCAGCATTTT. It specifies CASSLNDGPEIKPQHF.

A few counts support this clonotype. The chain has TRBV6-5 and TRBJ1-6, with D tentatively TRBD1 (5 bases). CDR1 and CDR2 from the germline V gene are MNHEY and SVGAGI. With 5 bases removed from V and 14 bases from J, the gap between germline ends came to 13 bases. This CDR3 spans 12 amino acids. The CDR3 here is CASSPDSRALHF. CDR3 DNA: TGTGCCAGCAGTCCCGACAGTCGGGCCCTCCACTTT.

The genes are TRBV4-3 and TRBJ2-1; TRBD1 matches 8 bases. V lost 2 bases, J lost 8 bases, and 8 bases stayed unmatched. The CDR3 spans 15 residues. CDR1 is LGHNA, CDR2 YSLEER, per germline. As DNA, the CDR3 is TGCGCCAGCAGCCAACTCGGACAGGGTGCTTATGAGCAGTTCTTC. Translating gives CASSQLGQGAYEQFF.

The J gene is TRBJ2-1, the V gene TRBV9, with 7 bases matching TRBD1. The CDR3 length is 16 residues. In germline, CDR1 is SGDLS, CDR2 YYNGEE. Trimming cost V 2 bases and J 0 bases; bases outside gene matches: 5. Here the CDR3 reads CASSVRQGSSYNEQFF. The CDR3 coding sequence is TGTGCCAGCAGCGTGAGACAGGGCAGCTCCTACAATGAGCAGTTCTTC.

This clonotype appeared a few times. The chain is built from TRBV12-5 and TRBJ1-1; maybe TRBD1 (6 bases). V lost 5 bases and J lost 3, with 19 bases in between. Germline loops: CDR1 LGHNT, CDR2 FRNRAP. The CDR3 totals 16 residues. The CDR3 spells CASGLNSPTGHTEAFF. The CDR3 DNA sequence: TGTGCTAGTGGTCTAAATTCCCCGACAGGACACACTGAAGCTTTCTTT.

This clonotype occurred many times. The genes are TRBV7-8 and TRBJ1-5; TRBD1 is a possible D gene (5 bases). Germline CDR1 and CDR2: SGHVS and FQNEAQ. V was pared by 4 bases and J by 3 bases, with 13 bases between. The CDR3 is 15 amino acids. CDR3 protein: CASSSAAGPNQPQHF. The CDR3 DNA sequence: TGTGCCAGCAGCTCGGCGGCGGGGCCCAATCAGCCCCAGCATTTT. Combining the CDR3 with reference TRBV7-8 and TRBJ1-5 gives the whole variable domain GAGVSQSPRYKVAKRGQDVALRCDPISGHVSLFWYQQALGQGPEFLTYFQNEAQLDKSGLPSDRFFAERPEGSVSTLKIQRTQQEDSAVYLCASSSAAGPNQPQHFGDGTRLSIL.

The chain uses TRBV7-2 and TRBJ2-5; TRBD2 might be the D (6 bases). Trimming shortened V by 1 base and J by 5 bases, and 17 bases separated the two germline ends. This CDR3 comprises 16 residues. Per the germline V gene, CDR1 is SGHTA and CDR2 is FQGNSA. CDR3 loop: CASSLVAGTRQETQYF. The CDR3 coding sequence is TGTGCCAGCAGCTTAGTCGCGGGAACCAGGCAGGAGACCCAGTACTTC.

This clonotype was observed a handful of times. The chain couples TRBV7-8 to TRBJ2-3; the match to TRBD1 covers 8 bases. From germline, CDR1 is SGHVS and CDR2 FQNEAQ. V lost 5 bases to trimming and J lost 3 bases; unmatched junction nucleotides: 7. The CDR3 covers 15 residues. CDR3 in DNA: TGTGCCAGCAGCCCAGGGACAGGAACGACAGATACGCAGTATTTT. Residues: CASSPGTGTTDTQYF.

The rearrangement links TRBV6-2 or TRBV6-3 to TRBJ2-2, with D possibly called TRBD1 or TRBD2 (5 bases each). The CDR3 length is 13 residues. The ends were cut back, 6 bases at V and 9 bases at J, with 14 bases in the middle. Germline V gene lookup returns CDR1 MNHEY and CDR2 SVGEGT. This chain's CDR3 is CASSFPEGWELFF. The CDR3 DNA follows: TGTGCCAGCAGCTTCCCTGAGGGGTGGGAGCTGTTTTTT.

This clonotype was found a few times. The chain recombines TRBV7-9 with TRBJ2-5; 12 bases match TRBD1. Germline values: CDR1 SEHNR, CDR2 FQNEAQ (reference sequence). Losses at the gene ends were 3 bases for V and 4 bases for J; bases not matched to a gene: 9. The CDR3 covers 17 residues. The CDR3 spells CASSFSGTGGARETQYF. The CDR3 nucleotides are TGTGCCAGCAGCTTCTCCGGGACAGGGGGCGCGAGAGAGACCCAGTACTTC.

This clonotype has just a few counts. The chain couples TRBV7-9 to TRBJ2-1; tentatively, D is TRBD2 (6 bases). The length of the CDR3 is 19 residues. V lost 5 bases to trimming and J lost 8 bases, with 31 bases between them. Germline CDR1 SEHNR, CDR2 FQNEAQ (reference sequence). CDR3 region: CASSPGGGAKRGFIYEQFF. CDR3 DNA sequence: TGTGCCAGCAGCCCAGGAGGCGGGGCCAAACGAGGATTCATTTATGAGCAGTTCTTC.

In DNA form, the CDR3 reads TGTGCCAGCAGTCCCCTTGAGGGGACTGAAGCTTTCTTT. Translating it yields CASSPLEGTEAFF. This rearrangement joins TRBV12-3 or TRBV12-4 to TRBJ1-1; D may be TRBD1 (5 bases). The CDR3 covers 13 residues. Trimming took off 5 bases at V and 5 bases at J, with 12 bases between the two ends.

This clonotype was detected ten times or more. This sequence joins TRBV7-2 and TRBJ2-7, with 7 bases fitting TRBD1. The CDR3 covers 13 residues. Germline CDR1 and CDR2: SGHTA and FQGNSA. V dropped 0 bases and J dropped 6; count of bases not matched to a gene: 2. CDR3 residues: CASSLAQGVEQYF. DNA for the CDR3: TGTGCCAGCAGCTTAGCCCAGGGGGTCGAGCAGTACTTC.

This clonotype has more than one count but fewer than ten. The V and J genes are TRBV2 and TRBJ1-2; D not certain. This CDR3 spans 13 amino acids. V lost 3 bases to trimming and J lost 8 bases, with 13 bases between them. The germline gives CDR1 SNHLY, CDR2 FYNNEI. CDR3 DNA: TGTGCCAGCAGTGATTTCCCCTCGATGGGCTACACCTTC. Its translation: CASSDFPSMGYTF. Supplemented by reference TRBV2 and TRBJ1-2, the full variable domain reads EPEVTQTPSHQVTQMGQEVILRCVPISNHLYFYWYRQILGQKVEFLVSFYNNEISEKSEIFDDQFSVERPDGSNFTLKIRSTKLEDSAMYFCASSDFPSMGYTFGSGTRLTVV.